The rows below give T cell receptor beta chains drawn from one sample of a study of blood T cell repertoires in COVID-19. The method was immunoSEQ multiplex PCR; TCRdb's version includes in-frame clones alone and lacks a portion of them. The table includes about 100,000 clones, about 88% detected once. Sequencing was performed on peripheral blood. Every receptor here comes from a woman older than 75 with acute or convalescent COVID-19. CDR3s include the opening cysteine and the closing phenylalanine or tryptophan. The D gene is left open where the match is weak. Clone size is given for some rows only: seen once, a few or many times, or a class if the clone is expanded.

cdr3_aa cdr3_nt d_call clone_size cdr3_length j_call v_call
CASSLQGGESEQYF TGTGCCAGCAGCTTACAAGGGGGCGAAAGCGAGCAGTACTTC TRBD1 . 14 TRBJ2-7 TRBV7-9
CASSPLTGETEAFF TGTGCCAGCTCACCACTGACAGGGGAGACTGAAGCTTTCTTT TRBD1 . 14 TRBJ1-1 TRBV18
CASSHSGNYNEQFF TGTGCCAGCAGCCACTCAGGGAACTACAATGAGCAGTTCTTC . . 14 TRBJ2-1 TRBV3-1/TRBV3-2
CASSLAQYEQYF TGTGCCAGCAGCTTAGCCCAGTACGAGCAGTACTTC . few 12 TRBJ2-7 TRBV7-9
CASSSEIDSKAFF TGTGCCAGCAGCTCCGAGATAGACAGCAAAGCTTTCTTT . once 13 TRBJ1-1 TRBV3-1/TRBV3-2
CASSRNREDEQFF TGTGCCAGCAGCAGAAACAGGGAAGATGAGCAGTTCTTC . . 13 TRBJ2-1 TRBV7-3
CASSDQGHGEQFF TGTGCCAGCAGTGACCAGGGGCACGGTGAGCAGTTCTTC . . 13 TRBJ2-1 TRBV2
CSVGTGSGNLNTEAFF TGCAGCGTTGGGACAGGGAGTGGCAACTTGAACACTGAAGCTTTCTTT TRBD1 . 16 TRBJ1-1 TRBV29-1
CASSLTSGRAGTGELFF TGTGCCAGCAGCCTGACTAGCGGGAGGGCTGGGACCGGGGAGCTGTTTTTT TRBD2 once 17 TRBJ2-2 TRBV9
CAISELESGGAVYGYTF TGTGCCATCAGTGAGTTAGAATCAGGGGGAGCGGTCTATGGCTACACCTTC TRBD1 . 17 TRBJ1-2 TRBV10-3
CASSGQSYGYTF TGTGCCAGCTCAGGACAGTCTTATGGCTACACCTTC . . 12 TRBJ1-2 TRBV12-3/TRBV12-4
CASSLVRGGTGFQETQYF TGTGCCAGCAGCTTAGTGCGGGGTGGGACAGGATTCCAAGAGACCCAGTACTTC TRBD1 . 18 TRBJ2-5 TRBV7-2
CASSPWEVDEQFF TGCGCCAGCAGCCCGTGGGAGGTCGATGAGCAGTTCTTC . . 13 TRBJ2-1 TRBV4-1
CASSMGPMNTEAFF TGTGCCAGCAGCATGGGCCCCATGAACACTGAAGCTTTCTTT . . 14 TRBJ1-1 TRBV9
CASSAPRSAGSYEQYF TGTGCCAGCAGTGCCCCCCGGTCTGCGGGGTCCTACGAGCAGTACTTC . . 16 TRBJ2-7 TRBV6-2/TRBV6-3
CASSYSGFMNTEAFF TGTGCCAGCAGTTACTCCGGGTTTATGAACACTGAAGCTTTCTTT . . 15 TRBJ1-1 TRBV6-5
CASSPQGTNYGYTF TGCGCCAGCAGCCCTCAGGGGACGAACTATGGCTACACCTTC . . 14 TRBJ1-2 TRBV4-1
CASRPLGGPNTEAFF TGTGCCAGCAGGCCTCTCGGGGGTCCGAACACTGAAGCTTTCTTT . . 15 TRBJ1-1 TRBV6-2/TRBV6-3
CASSVGTGTYEQYF TGTGCCAGCAGCGTGGGGACAGGAACCTACGAGCAGTACTTC TRBD1 . 14 TRBJ2-7 TRBV9
CASSQRTGGLGSPLHF TGCGCCAGCAGCCAAAGGACGGGGGGGCTCGGGTCACCCCTCCACTTT . . 16 TRBJ1-6 TRBV5-1
CASSSDEQFF TGTGCCAGCAGCTCAGATGAGCAGTTCTTC . . 10 TRBJ2-1 TRBV7-6
CASSFTGQGGEQYF TGCGCCAGCAGCTTCACCGGACAGGGGGGCGAGCAGTACTTC TRBD1 . 14 TRBJ2-7 TRBV5-1
CASSSLGETQYF TGTGCCAGCAGTTCACTAGGGGAGACCCAGTACTTC . once 12 TRBJ2-5 TRBV28
CASSPGYPAGSGNTIYF TGTGCCAGCTCACCAGGGTACCCTGCGGGATCTGGAAACACCATATATTTT . once 17 TRBJ1-3 TRBV18
CASNRDRDYEQYF TGTGCCAGCAACAGGGACAGGGACTACGAGCAGTACTTC TRBD1 once 13 TRBJ2-7 TRBV6-5
CASSFDPAGATDLQF TGCGCCAGCAGCTTCGACCCAGCGGGGGCCACCGACCTGCAGTTT TRBD2 . 15 TRBJ2-3 TRBV5-1
CAESRVMNTEAFF TGTGCCGAAAGTCGGGTTATGAACACTGAAGCTTTCTTT . . 13 TRBJ1-1 TRBV30
CASSGQSSEAFF TGTGCCAGCAGCGGACAGTCGTCTGAAGCTTTCTTT . once 12 TRBJ1-1 TRBV3-1/TRBV3-2
CASSQPGQGAAKNIQYF TGTGCCAGCAGCCAACCAGGACAGGGAGCGGCCAAAAACATTCAGTACTTC TRBD1 . 17 TRBJ2-4 TRBV13
CASSDRPTVGYTF TGTGCCAGCAGTGATAGACCGACAGTCGGCTACACCTTC . once 13 TRBJ1-2 TRBV6-2/TRBV6-3
CASSELGSNQPQHF TGTGCCAGCAGTGAACTCGGTAGCAATCAGCCCCAGCATTTT . . 14 TRBJ1-5 TRBV6-1
CASSFPGQGPVYGYTF TGTGCCAGCAGCTTTCCGGGACAGGGACCGGTCTATGGCTACACCTTC TRBD1 . 16 TRBJ1-2 TRBV5-6
CASFDRDVYNEQFF TGTGCCAGCTTCGACAGGGACGTTTACAATGAGCAGTTCTTC TRBD1 . 14 TRBJ2-1 TRBV28
CASSRDRVSTNEKLFF TGTGCCAGCTCACGGGACAGGGTTTCGACTAATGAAAAACTGTTTTTT TRBD1 . 16 TRBJ1-4 TRBV18
CSATDRVGYGYTF TGCAGTGCTACTGACAGGGTAGGCTATGGCTACACCTTC TRBD1 . 13 TRBJ1-2 TRBV20-1
CASSLRASTGANTEAFF TGTGCCAGCAGCTTAAGGGCTAGCACAGGGGCGAACACTGAAGCTTTCTTT TRBD1 . 17 TRBJ1-1 TRBV7-6
CASSQDLSGGRTGELFF TGTGCCAGCAGCCAAGATCTTTCGGGGGGCCGCACCGGGGAGCTGTTTTTT . . 17 TRBJ2-2 TRBV4-2
CASSIGEHSLRVYGYTF TGTGCCAGTAGTATTGGGGAGCATTCCCTCCGAGTCTATGGCTACACCTTC . . 17 TRBJ1-2 TRBV19
CASSNLRQGLSSGANVLTF TGTGCCAGCAGCAACTTGCGACAGGGCCTAAGCTCTGGGGCCAACGTCCTGACTTTC TRBD1 . 19 TRBJ2-6 TRBV28
CASSRAQPQHF TGTGCCAGCAGCCGCGCCCAGCCCCAGCATTTT . . 11 TRBJ1-5 TRBV28